The 8 T cell receptor beta chains reported below all come from one sample, sequenced in a study of blood T cell repertoires in COVID-19. Sequenced by immunoSEQ multiplex PCR; TCRdb stores in-frame clones only, minus some. The sample lists 250,000 or so clones; roughly 86% were seen once. The material sequenced was peripheral blood. The receptors derive from a man aged 40-49 years with active or convalescent COVID-19.

The chain carries TRBV6-5 and TRBJ1-1, with unresolved D. The CDR3 extends over 15 amino acids. Between the trimmed V and J ends, which lost 6 bases and 3 bases, there was a span of 17 bases. The germline gives CDR1 MNHEY, CDR2 SVGAGI. The CDR3 DNA sequence: TGTGCCAGCAGCCCCTCGGGAGGCGAGGACACTGAAGCTTTCTTT. The encoded protein is CASSPSGGEDTEAFF.

The V and J genes are TRBV3-1 (or the pseudogene TRBV3-2) and TRBJ1-6; D is undetermined. CDR3 size: 13 residues. Germline V lookup: CDR1 LGHDT, CDR2 YNNKEL (reference sequence). The V end was cut by 5 bases, the J end by 8 bases, with 10 bases between. The chain's CDR3 is CASSSRRDSPLHF. The DNA of the CDR3 is TGTGCCAGCAGCTCAAGGCGGGATTCACCCCTCCACTTT.

The sample holds one count of this clone. V gene TRBV6-5 combines with J gene TRBJ2-1; D remains unclear. Trimming stripped 5 bases from V and 0 bases from J, with 8 bases between. The CDR3 runs to 14 residues. Germline V gives CDR1 MNHEY, CDR2 SVGAGI. CDR3 amino acids: CASSPSGSYNEQFF. The CDR3, as DNA: TGTGCCAGCAGTCCGTCCGGCTCCTACAATGAGCAGTTCTTC.

The chain joins TRBV2 to TRBJ2-1, with TRBD2 matching 9 bases. Germline V gives CDR1 SNHLY, CDR2 FYNNEI. The junction had 3 bases not matched to a gene; V was cut back by 2 bases and J by 7 bases. This CDR3 has 14 residues. In DNA, the CDR3 is TGTGCCAGCAGTGAACTAGCGGGAAGGAATGAGCAGTTCTTC. Amino acids: CASSELAGRNEQFF.

V is TRBV5-4 and J is TRBJ1-6; 11 bases are a match to TRBD1. The CDR3 contains 16 residues. CDR1 is SGHNT, CDR2 YYREEE, per germline (reference sequence). V was pared by 4 bases and J by 10 bases, with 10 bases of the junction left unmatched. CDR3 bases: TGTGCCAGCAGCCCAGGTCTGGGACAGGGGGGCTCACCCCTCCACTTT. This sequence encodes CASSPGLGQGGSPLHF.

The chain couples TRBV27 to TRBJ1-6; no definite D call. The CDR3 extends over 11 amino acids. The V end was cut by 0 bases, the J end by 13 bases, with 4 bases between. CDR1 MNHEY and CDR2 SMNVEV come from the germline V gene (reference sequence). Written as DNA, the CDR3 is TGTGCCAGCAGTTTATCGGGCCCCCTCCACTTT. Amino acids: CASSLSGPLHF.

The genes are TRBV6-2 or TRBV6-3 and TRBJ1-2, with D unclear. The germline V gene has CDR1 MNHEY and CDR2 SVGEGT. This CDR3 is built from 14 residues. V was cut by 4 bases and J by 4 bases, with 13 bases left in between. This CDR3 is CASSSPPVSYGYTF. The CDR3 DNA sequence: TGTGCCAGCAGTTCCCCCCCCGTGAGCTATGGCTACACCTTC.

On this clone itself: One end of the junction fails to match germline, which may point to a read error. The chain has TRBV18 and TRBJ1-2, with 8 positions matching TRBD1. Germline V gene sequence: CDR1 KGHSH, CDR2 LQKENI. The CDR3 length is 14 residues. CDR3 DNA sequence: TGTGCCAGCTCATCTAACCGGGACAGGCCTACTTCTGGCTTC. It specifies CASSSNRDRPTSGF.